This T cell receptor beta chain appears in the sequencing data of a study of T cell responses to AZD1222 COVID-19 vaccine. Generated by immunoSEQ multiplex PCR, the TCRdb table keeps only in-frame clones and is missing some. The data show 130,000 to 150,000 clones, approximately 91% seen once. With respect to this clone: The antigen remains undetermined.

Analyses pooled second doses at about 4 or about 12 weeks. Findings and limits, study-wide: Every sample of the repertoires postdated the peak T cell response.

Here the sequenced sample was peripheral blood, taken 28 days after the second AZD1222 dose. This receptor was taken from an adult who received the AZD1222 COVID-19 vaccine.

CDR3 DNA sequence: TGCGCCAGCAGTGTTCGGGGGCAAACCTACGAGCAGTACTTC. It specifies CASSVRGQTYEQYF. This sequence joins TRBV10-2 and TRBJ2-7; the D call may be TRBD1 or TRBD2 (6 bases each). The V gene's germline CDR1 is WSHSY and CDR2 SAAADI. The CDR3 is 14 amino acids. V was pared by 4 bases and J by 2 bases, with 12 bases between.